Each of the 17 T cell receptor beta chains below was sequenced from the same sample in a study of cytomegalovirus exposure and HLA in healthy donors. The PCR was carried out with 60 Vbeta primers and 13 Jbeta primers. This table comes from immunoSEQ multiplex PCR, and its TCRdb copy is limited to in-frame clones, with some not included. The repertoire holds around 190,000 clones, with about 80% as singletons. The sequencing input was PBMCs. These receptors all come from a woman in her twenties or thirties in good health and CMV-seropositive.

The V gene is TRBV7-2, the J gene TRBJ1-1, with TRBD1 matching over 9 bases. The V segment lost 1 base and the J segment 1 base; nucleotides outside the gene matches: 1. The CDR3 has 15 amino acids. Germline V lookup: CDR1 SGHTA, CDR2 FQGNSA. The CDR3 nucleotides are TGTGCCAGCAGCTTAGTGACAGGGGGGAACACTGAAGCTTTCTTT. This translates into CASSLVTGGNTEAFF.

The gene calls are TRBV5-5 and TRBJ1-3, with D perhaps matching TRBD1 (5 bases). Germline V gene lookup returns CDR1 SGHKS and CDR2 YYEKEE (reference sequence). The CDR3 length is 15 residues. Trimming pared 4 bases from V and 3 bases from J, leaving 14 bases between. The CDR3 DNA reads TGTGCCAGCAGCGCTGGACAAATCTATGGAAACACCATATATTTT. Encoded protein: CASSAGQIYGNTIYF.

The chain recombines TRBV7-9 with TRBJ2-3; D remains ambiguous. Germline CDR1 SEHNR, CDR2 FQNEAQ (reference sequence). This CDR3 comprises 16 residues. V gave up 5 bases and J gave up 2 bases, with 17 bases separating them. CDR3 sequence reads: CASSRHAVIPTDTQYF. The CDR3 DNA sequence: TGTGCCAGCAGCCGACACGCAGTAATACCCACAGATACGCAGTATTTT. The whole variable domain, remainder taken from reference TRBV7-9 and TRBJ2-3, is DTGVSQNPRHKITKRGQNVTFRCDPISEHNRLYWYRQTLGQGPEFLTYFQNEAQLEKSRLLSDRFSAERPKGSFSTLEIQRTEQGDSAMYLCASSRHAVIPTDTQYFGPGTRLTVL.

The J gene is TRBJ1-2, the V gene TRBV7-2; 7 bases map to TRBD1. CDR1 is SGHTA, CDR2 FQGNSA, per germline. The V segment lost 5 bases and the J segment 2 bases; nucleotides outside the gene matches: 2. The CDR3 is made up of 13 amino acids. The CDR3 is CASSPDRNYGYTF. CDR3 in DNA: TGTGCCAGCAGCCCGGACAGGAACTATGGCTACACCTTC.

A few counts support this clone. The chain recombines TRBV19 with TRBJ1-1; 7 nucleotides match TRBD1. Trimming took 6 bases from V and 1 from J; bases not matched to a gene: 11. CDR1 LNHDA and CDR2 SQIVND come from the germline V gene (reference sequence). This CDR3 spans 16 amino acids. The chain's CDR3 is CASRTRGTDENTEAFF. CDR3 nucleotides: TGTGCCAGTAGAACCCGTGGGACAGACGAGAACACTGAAGCTTTCTTT.

The chain combines TRBV5-1 with TRBJ1-4, with unresolved D. V dropped 0 bases and J dropped 7 bases, with 16 bases sitting between them. CDR3 length equals 16 residues. The germline V gene encodes CDR1 SGHRS and CDR2 YFSETQ. CDR3 sequence: CASSLDGGWGREKLFF. The CDR3 DNA is TGCGCCAGCAGCTTGGATGGAGGGTGGGGTCGTGAAAAACTGTTTTTT.

The CDR3 coding sequence is TGTGCCAGCAGCCTGGGACAGAAGGACTCCCAGCATTTT. Translation: CASSLGQKDSQHF. The chain has TRBV11-3 and TRBJ1-5; 7 positions match TRBD1. The CDR3 length is 13 residues. Looked up from germline, CDR1 is SGHNT and CDR2 is YENEEA. J was trimmed by 11 bases and V by 5 bases; bases with no gene match: 9.

The V call is TRBV11-2, the J call TRBJ2-3, with 7 bases identical to TRBD1. The CDR3 length is 14 residues. Trimming at V came to 5 bases and at J to 6 bases, leaving 8 bases not matched to a gene. The germline gives CDR1 SGHAT, CDR2 FQNNGV. Here the CDR3 DNA reads TGTGCCAGCAGCGCTAACAGGGGCTGGGATACGCAGTATTTT. Translation gives CASSANRGWDTQYF.

This clone has a single count. V usage is TRBV25-1 and J usage is TRBJ2-7; perhaps TRBD2 as D (5 bases). The germline gives CDR1 MGHDK, CDR2 SYGVNS. V lost 1 base and J lost 7, with 20 bases in between. This CDR3 comprises 16 residues. The CDR3 region is CASSEFRTPSKREQYF. CDR3 coding DNA: TGTGCCAGCAGTGAATTTAGGACTCCGTCGAAGAGGGAGCAGTACTTC.

The gene calls are TRBV9 and TRBJ2-7, with TRBD2 as a possible D gene (6 bases). Deletions cut 3 bases from V and 0 bases from J, with 16 bases between. The CDR3 spans 16 residues. Germline V gives CDR1 SGDLS, CDR2 YYNGEE. CDR3 nucleotides: TGTGCCAGCAGCGACTCGGACTGGCGGGGCTCCTACGAGCAGTACTTC. Residues: CASSDSDWRGSYEQYF.

V is TRBV10-2 and J is TRBJ2-7; 9 nucleotides match TRBD2. Germline loops: CDR1 WSHSY, CDR2 SAAADI. J lost 2 bases, V lost 11 bases, and 1 base had no gene match. The length of the CDR3 is 11 residues. In DNA, the CDR3 is TGCGCCGCGGGAGGGCCCTACGAGCAGTACTTC. Translation: CAAGGPYEQYF.

J is TRBJ1-1 and V is TRBV6-1; possible D gene TRBD1, 5 bases. The germline V gene has CDR1 MNHNS and CDR2 SASEGT. Trimming removed 6 bases from V and 1 base from J, with 9 bases in between. CDR3 length: 13 residues. The CDR3 region is CASSVGQNTEAFF. CDR3 nucleotides: TGTGCCAGCAGCGTCGGACAGAACACTGAAGCTTTCTTT.

The rearrangement uses TRBV6-4 and TRBJ2-3; TRBD2 aligns across 12 bases. The CDR3 sequence is 15 residues long. Germline values: CDR1 MRHNA, CDR2 SNTAGT. J was trimmed by 4 bases and V by 6 bases; bases with no gene match: 5. The CDR3 DNA sequence: TGTGCCAGCAGCGCGACTAGCGGGAGTGCAGATACGCAGTATTTT. Its translation: CASSATSGSADTQYF.

The CDR3 nucleotides are TGTGCCAGCAGTTACGACAGGTTGCAGCCCCAGCATTTT. Residues: CASSYDRLQPQHF. V is TRBV6-5 and J is TRBJ1-5; D is perhaps TRBD1 (6 bases). V lost 2 bases and J lost 7, with 9 bases in between. Germline V lookup: CDR1 MNHEY, CDR2 SVGAGI. This CDR3 has 13 residues.

V and J are TRBV7-2 and TRBJ2-7; 8 positions agree with TRBD2. Germline V lookup: CDR1 SGHTA, CDR2 FQGNSA. The ends lost 6 bases at V and 2 bases at J; junction bases unmatched: 6. The CDR3 totals 14 residues. The CDR3 spells CASRRGSGAYEQYF. The CDR3 DNA sequence: TGTGCCAGCAGACGGGGTAGCGGGGCCTACGAGCAGTACTTC.

This chain links TRBV9 with TRBJ2-7, with 10 bases identical to TRBD2. The CDR3 length is 14 residues. The germline CDR1 and CDR2 sequences are SGDLS and YYNGEE. V gave up 4 bases and J gave up 7 bases; unmatched junction bases: 8. CDR3: CASSPSGGDTEQYF. The DNA for the CDR3 is TGTGCCAGCAGCCCTAGCGGGGGTGATACGGAGCAGTACTTC.

This clone was seen once. The V gene is TRBV19, the J gene TRBJ1-5; possibly TRBD1 for D (5 bases). CDR1 is LNHDA, CDR2 SQIVND, per germline (reference sequence). Trimming shortened V by 5 bases and J by 7 bases, and 12 bases separated the two germline ends. The CDR3 has 13 amino acids. The CDR3 DNA sequence: TGTGCCAGTAGTCCCTCGGACATCCAGCCCCAGCATTTT. This encodes CASSPSDIQPQHF.